The 13 T cell receptor beta chains reported below all come from one sample, sequenced in a study of T-cell memory formation after mild COVID-19. A single record per CDR3 protein comes from TCRdb applying MiXCR to the 5' RACE reads. Among about 82,000 distinct CDR3 sequences, less than 15% were seen once, and the ten largest hold about 27%. What was sequenced was PBMCs or a T cell subset sorted from them (not recorded which). The receptors were gathered from an adult woman who had mild COVID-19 (a few samples of this study predate the infection). Cell type and time point are not known.

The J gene is TRBJ2-7, the V gene TRBV4-3, with D maybe TRBD2 (6 bases). In germline, CDR1 is LGHNA, CDR2 YSLEER. The CDR3 covers 17 residues. The ends were cut back, 0 bases at V and 3 bases at J, with 18 bases in the middle. CDR3 bases: TGCGCCAGCAGCCAAGAGACAGACTCCGGGGGAAACTACGAGCAGTACTTC. It encodes CASSQETDSGGNYEQYF.

Only a few counts were recorded for this clonotype. This chain links TRBV12-3 or TRBV12-4 with TRBJ2-7; 7 bases line up with TRBD1. This CDR3 has 14 residues. V lost 2 bases, J lost 6 bases, and 7 bases stayed unmatched. The CDR3 bases are TGTGCCAGCAGTTTATCGACAGGGTGGGGCGAGCAGTACTTC. Translating gives CASSLSTGWGEQYF.

This clonotype occurred many times. The chain uses TRBV4-3 and TRBJ2-7; 8 bases agree with TRBD1. The germline V gene encodes CDR1 LGHNA and CDR2 YSLEER. This CDR3 is built from 16 residues. V was clipped by 3 bases and J by 2 bases; unmatched bases: 9. The CDR3 DNA is TGCGCCAGCAGCCATTCTGCGACAGGGGAAACCTACGAGCAGTACTTC. Translating it yields CASSHSATGETYEQYF.

This clonotype was seen at least ten times. This chain uses TRBV7-9 with TRBJ2-7; D may correspond to TRBD1 or TRBD2 (6 bases each). The germline V gene has CDR1 SEHNR and CDR2 FQNEAQ (reference sequence). This CDR3 contains 14 residues. The V gene lost 2 bases and the J gene lost 4 bases, with 12 bases spanning the gap. In DNA form, the CDR3 reads TGTGCCAGCAGCTTAACGTCGGGGGCGTACGAGCAGTACTTC. Its protein product is CASSLTSGAYEQYF.

The V and J genes are TRBV29-1 and TRBJ2-2, with TRBD1 identical over 8 bases. The CDR3 contains 14 residues. V lost 5 bases and J lost 1; bases outside the gene matches: 3. Germline V gene lookup returns CDR1 SQVTM and CDR2 ANQGSEA. CDR3 sequence: CSVLQGENTGELFF. DNA of the CDR3: TGCAGCGTTCTACAGGGGGAGAACACCGGGGAGCTGTTTTTT.

This chain links TRBV12-3 or TRBV12-4 with TRBJ2-5; TRBD2 matches at 9 bases. V lost 5 bases, J lost 4 bases, and 32 bases stayed unmatched. The CDR3 totals 23 residues. The CDR3 DNA sequence: TGTGCCAGCAGTGGGCCCTGGGCGAACCGCCTTCATGGAGAGCGGGGGGTCCGAGAGACCCAGTACTTC. The encoded protein is CASSGPWANRLHGERGVRETQYF.

This chain joins TRBV30 and TRBJ1-2, with a tentative D call TRBD1 (6 bases). The CDR3 runs 13 residues. V lost 4 bases to trimming and J lost 4 bases, with 13 bases between them. The germline V gene has CDR1 GTSNPN and CDR2 SVGIG (reference sequence). The CDR3 bases are TGTGCCTGGACTTTAATAGGGGGCTATGGCTACACCTTC. It specifies CAWTLIGGYGYTF.

This clonotype appeared a few times. This chain uses TRBV5-1 with TRBJ2-2; D gene unclear. CDR1 and CDR2 (germline): SGHRS, YFSETQ. V lost 0 bases and J lost 6, with 9 bases in between. This CDR3 contains 14 residues. CDR3 DNA sequence: TGCGCCAGCAGCTTGGAGAGGTATCCCGGGGAGCTGTTTTTT. Protein sequence: CASSLERYPGELFF.

There are a few counts of this clonotype. This rearrangement joins TRBV29-1 to TRBJ1-2, with D possibly TRBD1 on 6 matching bases. The V gene lost 6 bases and the J gene lost 3 bases, with 11 bases spanning the gap. This CDR3 spans 12 amino acids. Germline V lookup: CDR1 SQVTM, CDR2 ANQGSEA. CDR3 residues: CSVKQGDYGYTF. The CDR3, as DNA: TGCAGCGTAAAACAGGGTGACTATGGCTACACCTTC.

This clonotype was recorded a few times. The chain recombines TRBV9 with TRBJ2-3; TRBD2 agrees at 7 bases. The V gene's germline CDR1 is SGDLS and CDR2 YYNGEE. The CDR3 has 16 amino acids. Trimming cost V 4 bases and J 2 bases; bases outside gene matches: 10. As DNA, the CDR3 is TGTGCCAGCAGCCCCCAACCGGGACTACACACAGATACGCAGTATTTT. It codes for CASSPQPGLHTDTQYF.

The chain couples TRBV12-3 or TRBV12-4 to TRBJ1-2, with a tentative D call TRBD1 (6 bases). The CDR3 covers 14 residues. V was pared by 5 bases and J by 5 bases, with 15 bases between. The DNA of the CDR3 is TGTGCCAGCAGTCTCTCCTTGGGGGCGTATGGCTACACCTTC. It translates to CASSLSLGAYGYTF.

This clonotype was counted a few times. This rearrangement joins TRBV27 to TRBJ2-7, with 7 bases fitting TRBD1. The germline gives CDR1 MNHEY, CDR2 SMNVEV (reference sequence). The CDR3 length is 14 residues. Trimming at V came to 6 bases and at J to 2 bases, leaving 7 bases not matched to a gene. DNA for the CDR3: TGTGCCAGCAGCCTACAGGGGATTACCTACGAGCAGTACTTC. Protein sequence: CASSLQGITYEQYF.

This clonotype has only a few counts. The rearrangement links TRBV6-1 to TRBJ2-3, with D tentatively TRBD2 (5 bases). In germline, CDR1 is MNHNS, CDR2 SASEGT. The CDR3 contains 16 residues. V lost 1 base and J lost 1, with 12 bases in between. CDR3 residues: CASSEVGEIRTDTQYF. CDR3 bases: TGTGCCAGCAGTGAAGTTGGGGAGATCCGCACAGATACGCAGTATTTT.